This note documents a single TCR beta chain sequence. Germline V CDR1 and CDR2: DFQATT, SNEGSKA (reference sequence). The CDR3 is 11 residues long. The data stem from a study of blood T cells in healthy people across ages. Overall study context: Capture via template switching afforded approximately one barcoded beta molecule per two T cells.

Combining a sample-barcoded 5' primer with a J-beta primer mix, a second PCR ran for roughly 7 to 12 cycles. TCRdb processed the 5' RACE reads anew with MiXCR; each CDR3 protein has one entry. The table records hundreds of thousands of distinct CDR3 sequences, 52% of them present only once. This clonotype was sampled from a woman over 75 in good health. The sample consisted of blood. The chain is built from TRBV20-1 and TRBJ1-2; tentatively, D is TRBD1 (5 bases). The CDR3: CSTDRNYGYTF. The CDR3 DNA reads TGCAGCACTGACAGAAACTATGGCTACACCTTC.